This T cell receptor beta chain is drawn from a study of Ad26.COV2.S vaccination and SARS-CoV-2 variants (dated by TCRdb to 2020 to 2023). About the study as a whole: Donors in the vaccine arm were drawn from COV1001, a multicentre, randomized, double-blind, placebo-controlled phase I-IIa trial testing Ad26.COV2.S in healthy adults. TCRbeta repertoire sequencing was used to assess the specificity and breadth of SARS-CoV-2-reactive T cell receptors after Ad26.COV2.S vaccination. Investigators remained blinded to trial group allocation during experiments and outcome assessment. Trial participants were randomized into five groups of five, in which low-dose or high-dose Ad26.COV2.S was given once or twice, or placebo was given on both occasions. The TCR-sequenced set comprised about 32 samples: around 20 Ad26.COV2.S vaccine recipients, 5 placebo recipients and 8 SARS-CoV-2 convalescent individuals. Dosing of Ad26.COV2.S was intramuscular, at either 5x10^10 or 1x10^11 viral particles, delivered as one shot or as two shots spaced 56 days apart.

The study at large found these results: The authors noted that total T cell responses may have been underestimated by the TCR breadth and depth analyses. Compared with placebo recipients, Ad26.COV2.S recipients showed higher spike-specific TCR breadth (P = 0.0014). Substantial breadth of spike-specific CD8+ and CD4+ T cell responses was reported after vaccination. Non-spike TCR breadth was comparable between vaccine and placebo recipients, consistent with the vaccine containing only spike. The study lacked the statistical power to compare responses across vaccine doses or regimens.

The junction carries 13 bases between V and J, which are trimmed by 0 bases and 3 bases respectively. Sequences SGDLS (CDR1) and YYNGEE (CDR2) are obtained from the germline V gene. There are 15 amino acids in the CDR3, from cysteine to phenylalanine inclusive. Only CDR3 DNA remains: 45 bases, in frame from the first base. According to the study, the label for this sample's treatment or condition signals: approximately 18 received Ad26.COV2.S at low or high dose, single or two shots; about 5 received placebo; per-sample allocation not given. Repertoires of vaccine and placebo recipients were sequenced from samples taken on day 63 after the first injection. In Cohort 1b, about two dozen adults aged 18-55 years were enrolled at a single site in Boston, USA, between 29 July and 7 August 2020. As a vaccine, Ad26.COV2.S was a replication-incompetent adenovirus type 26 vector that expressed a prefusion-stabilized SARS-CoV-2 spike protein derived from the original Wuhan strain.

The immunoSEQ Assay was the method used to sequence TCRbeta CDR3 regions. After extraction, genomic DNA underwent amplification by bias-controlled multiplex PCR, followed by high-throughput sequencing. Per the original workflow: To quantify the absolute abundance of each unique TCRbeta CDR3 region, sequences were collapsed and filtered. T cell fraction was estimated by normalizing TCRbeta template counts to usable DNA, which was measured by amplifying reference genes present in all nucleated cells. Repertoire TCRs were annotated as SARS-CoV-2-specific by exact matching of V gene, CDR3 amino acid sequence and J gene to a known reactive TCR set. The reference SARS-CoV-2 TCR set came from MIRA and was filtered for enrichment in COVID-19-positive ImmuneCODE repertoires, removing public or cross-reactive TCRs. Drawing on the MIRA antigens, annotated TCRs were analysed further at the level of specific ORF or position within ORF. Breadth was defined as annotated unique rearrangements over total unique productive rearrangements; depth was the summed frequency of those rearrangements. Two-sided Wilcoxon rank-sum tests were applied when comparing TCR breadth between groups. Held by TCRdb, this immuneACCESS table contains in-frame sequences only and omits some clones. Under half of the omission traces to an unresolved V gene where checked; the cause of the rest is unknown. The V and J calls and clone size were taken over from that table, and D and trimming were inferred from the DNA. In this sample the table shows some 320,000 clones, around 84% of which occur a single time. Jointly, the top ten make up around 1.9% of the sample.

Turning to this clone: Its antigen target is currently unknown. Base qualities are missing; no much larger clone stands one base away.

The clonotype originates from a person between 18 and 60 years old who received the Ad26.COV2.S COVID-19 vaccine or a placebo. The starting material was peripheral blood, obtained in a trial of Ad26.COV2.S vaccine versus placebo. The rearranged segments are TRBV9 and TRBJ2-7; the D element might be TRBD1 or TRBD2, as each aligns at 6 bases. The CDR3: CASSVGPGGVYEQYF. The nucleotide sequence is given as TGTGCCAGCAGCGTAGGGCCCGGGGGCGTCTACGAGCAGTACTTC.